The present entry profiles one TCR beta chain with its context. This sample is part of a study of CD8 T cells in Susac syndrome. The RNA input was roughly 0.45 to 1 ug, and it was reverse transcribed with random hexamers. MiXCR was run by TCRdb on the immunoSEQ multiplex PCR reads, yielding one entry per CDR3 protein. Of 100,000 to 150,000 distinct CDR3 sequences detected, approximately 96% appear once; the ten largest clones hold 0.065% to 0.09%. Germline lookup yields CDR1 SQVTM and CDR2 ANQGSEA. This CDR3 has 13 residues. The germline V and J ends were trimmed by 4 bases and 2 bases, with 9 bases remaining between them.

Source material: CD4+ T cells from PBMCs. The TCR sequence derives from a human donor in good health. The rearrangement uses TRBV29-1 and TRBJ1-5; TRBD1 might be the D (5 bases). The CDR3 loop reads CSVGRGGNQPQHF. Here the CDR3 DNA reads TGCAGCGTTGGGCGGGGGGGCAATCAGCCCCAGCATTTT.